A selection of T cell receptor beta chains follows, all from one sample in a study of chemoradiotherapy in HPV16-positive cancers. Repertoires were generated with immunoSEQ multiplex PCR, while TCRdb's copy carries only in-frame clones and drops some. In the table there are more than 20,000 clones, around 87% of which are singletons. Material: blood, obtained from a patient who underwent chemoradiotherapy. These TCRs come from a human donor with HPV-associated anogenital cancer. The CDR3 runs from the conserved cysteine through the conserved F or W. D genes are given only for firm matches. Clone size is stated in some rows and not others, as once, few, many or a class when expanded.

-	TRBV9	TRBD2	TRBJ2-1	CASSVGGLAAPHEQFF	TGTGCCAGCAGCGTAGGGGGACTAGCGGCCCCGCATGAGCAGTTCTTC
-	TRBV5-1	-	TRBJ2-5	CASSLDRETQYF	TGCGCCAGCAGCTTGGACCGAGAGACCCAGTACTTC
-	TRBV7-6	-	TRBJ1-1	CASSLAVGTEAFF	TGTGCCAGCAGCTTGGCGGTAGGTACTGAAGCTTTCTTT
-	TRBV27	-	TRBJ1-5	CASSPSGAPQHF	TGTGCCAGCAGTCCCTCCGGCGCGCCCCAGCATTTT
-	TRBV19	TRBD1	TRBJ1-5	CASSSGTAGNQPQHF	TGTGCCAGTAGTTCCGGGACAGCCGGGAATCAGCCCCAGCATTTT
few	TRBV18	TRBD1	TRBJ1-5	CASSHTDRSNQPQHF	TGTGCCAGCTCACACACGGACAGGTCGAATCAGCCCCAGCATTTT
-	TRBV7-2	TRBD1	TRBJ1-6	CASSTRTGPYSPLHF	TGTGCCAGCAGCACCCGGACAGGACCTTATTCACCCCTCCACTTT
-	TRBV6-5	-	TRBJ2-3	CASSYSPPISDTQYF	TGTGCCAGCAGTTACTCGCCTCCCATATCAGATACGCAGTATTTT
-	TRBV4-3	TRBD2	TRBJ2-7	CASSQVLRGRERGTYEQYF	TGCGCCAGCAGCCAAGTGCTCAGGGGTCGGGAGCGGGGGACCTACGAGCAGTACTTC
-	TRBV18	-	TRBJ2-7	CASSPLGREQYF	TGTGCCAGCTCACCACTTGGGAGGGAGCAGTACTTC
-	TRBV19	TRBD1	TRBJ1-1	CATNSRTGVTEAFF	TGTGCCACCAATTCCCGGACAGGGGTGACTGAAGCTTTCTTT
once	TRBV28	-	TRBJ2-2	CATRKLATGELFF	TGTGCCACCCGGAAACTCGCCACCGGGGAGCTGTTTTTT
-	TRBV12-5	-	TRBJ1-1	CASGLIRDGHLDGAFF	TGTGCTAGTGGTTTGATCCGGGACGGTCACCTTGATGGAGCTTTCTTT
-	TRBV7-8	TRBD2	TRBJ2-7	CASSFSGSSYEQYF	TGTGCCAGCAGCTTTAGCGGGAGTAGCTACGAGCAGTACTTC
-	TRBV5-1	-	TRBJ1-5	CASSLTSGPYQPQHF	TGCGCCAGCAGCTTGACCTCGGGCCCATATCAGCCCCAGCATTTT
few	TRBV7-6	TRBD2	TRBJ2-2	CASSLSLAGGVGGELFF	TGTGCCAGCAGCTTAAGTTTGGCGGGAGGGGTCGGCGGGGAGCTGTTTTTT
-	TRBV5-1	-	TRBJ2-5	CASSGQSQETQYF	TGCGCCAGCAGCGGACAGTCCCAAGAGACCCAGTACTTC
few	TRBV7-8	-	TRBJ1-1	CASSLQGGNTEAFF	TGTGCCAGCAGTCTACAGGGCGGGAACACTGAAGCTTTCTTT
once	TRBV7-3	-	TRBJ2-1	CASSLQSRSSYNEQFF	TGTGCCAGCAGCTTACAGTCACGGAGCTCCTACAATGAGCAGTTCTTC
-	TRBV6-5	-	TRBJ2-6	CASSYSASGANVLTF	TGTGCCAGCAGTTACTCGGCCTCTGGGGCCAACGTCCTGACTTTC
few	TRBV18	-	TRBJ1-5	CASSPGSNQPQHF	TGTGCCAGCTCACCGGGCAGCAATCAGCCCCAGCATTTT
-	TRBV2	-	TRBJ2-1	CASRGGRGSSYNEQFF	TGTGCCAGCAGGGGCGGACGAGGGAGCTCCTACAATGAGCAGTTCTTC
-	TRBV15	-	TRBJ1-3	CATSRDLGSGNTIYF	TGTGCCACCAGCAGAGACCTTGGCTCTGGAAACACCATATATTTT
-	TRBV29-1	-	TRBJ2-3	CSVHQGVTDTQYF	TGCAGCGTCCACCAGGGTGTGACAGATACGCAGTATTTT
-	TRBV10-2	-	TRBJ1-2	CASSQNVAGYTF	TGCGCCAGCAGTCAGAACGTCGCTGGCTACACCTTC
-	TRBV9	TRBD1	TRBJ2-7	CASSVGDSPYEQYF	TGTGCCAGCAGCGTAGGGGACAGTCCCTACGAGCAGTACTTC
-	TRBV7-9	-	TRBJ1-2	CASSRDFNYGYTF	TGTGCCAGCAGCCGGGATTTCAACTATGGCTACACCTTC
-	TRBV4-3	TRBD2	TRBJ2-7	CASSQDLPGLGSYEQYF	TGCGCCAGCAGCCAAGATTTGCCGGGACTAGGTTCCTACGAGCAGTACTTC
-	TRBV18	-	TRBJ1-2	CASSPQGDYGYTF	TGTGCCAGCTCACCCCAGGGAGACTATGGCTACACCTTC
-	TRBV28	-	TRBJ2-5	CASSLVRETQYF	TGTGCCAGCAGTTTAGTGAGAGAGACCCAGTACTTC
-	TRBV27	-	TRBJ2-3	CASSLYLGLKGTDTQYF	TGTGCCAGCAGCCTATACCTAGGACTTAAGGGCACAGATACGCAGTATTTT
-	TRBV13	TRBD2	TRBJ2-3	CASSFQAGGESDTQYF	TGTGCCAGCAGCTTCCAAGCGGGGGGAGAGTCAGATACGCAGTATTTT
few	TRBV6-5	-	TRBJ2-7	CASRERKLNYEQYF	TGTGCCAGCAGAGAGCGGAAACTAAACTACGAGCAGTACTTC
-	TRBV7-8	TRBD2	TRBJ2-1	CASSTSGAYNEQFF	TGTGCCAGCAGTACTAGCGGGGCCTACAATGAGCAGTTCTTC
-	TRBV5-8	-	TRBJ2-5	CASSLGLPETQYF	TGTGCCAGCAGCTTGGGATTACCAGAGACCCAGTACTTC
once	TRBV14	-	TRBJ2-7	CASSGVLYAYEQYF	TGTGCCAGCAGCGGGGTACTATATGCATACGAGCAGTACTTC
-	TRBV2	-	TRBJ2-7	CASSGTALEQYF	TGTGCCAGCAGTGGGACAGCGCTTGAGCAGTACTTC
-	TRBV25-1	TRBD1	TRBJ2-7	CASTKGGQTEQYF	TGTGCCAGCACCAAAGGGGGACAGACTGAGCAGTACTTC
-	TRBV5-6	TRBD2	TRBJ2-3	CASSLGRGGRTDTQYF	TGTGCCAGCAGCTTGGGGCGGGGGGGACGCACAGATACGCAGTATTTT
once	TRBV9	TRBD1	TRBJ1-3	CASSVVGQGTGNTIYF	TGTGCCAGCAGCGTAGTGGGACAGGGTACTGGAAACACCATATATTTT
-	TRBV11-3	-	TRBJ2-7	CASSGHPYEQYF	TGTGCCAGCAGTGGGCACCCCTACGAGCAGTACTTC
-	TRBV6-1	TRBD1	TRBJ1-1	CASSVTGGVNTEAFF	TGTGCCAGCAGTGTCACAGGGGGAGTGAACACTGAAGCTTTCTTT
-	TRBV5-8	-	TRBJ2-1	CASSPGRINEQFF	TGTGCCAGCAGCCCGGGACGGATAAATGAGCAGTTCTTC
once	TRBV9	-	TRBJ1-2	CASSVDGGVNYGYTF	TGTGCCAGCAGCGTAGATGGGGGAGTGAACTATGGCTACACCTTC
-	TRBV7-9	TRBD1	TRBJ1-2	CASSLAETGTYGYTF	TGTGCCAGCAGCTTAGCCGAGACAGGGACCTATGGCTACACCTTC
-	TRBV6-5	-	TRBJ1-1	CASSPYRQRNTEAFF	TGTGCCAGCAGTCCTTACAGACAGAGGAACACTGAAGCTTTCTTT
few	TRBV29-1	TRBD1	TRBJ1-1	CSAEGQGIAMNTEAFF	TGCAGCGCCGAAGGACAGGGGATAGCCATGAACACTGAAGCTTTCTTT
-	TRBV10-3	TRBD2	TRBJ2-7	CAISTKTSPNDEQYF	TGTGCCATCAGTACCAAGACTAGCCCTAACGACGAGCAGTACTTC
-	TRBV6-1	-	TRBJ1-1	CASSEGAPPAFF	TGTGCCAGCAGTGAGGGGGCGCCGCCTGCTTTCTTT
-	TRBV11-3	TRBD1	TRBJ2-1	CASSARDRAGDEQFF	TGTGCCAGCAGCGCCCGGGACAGGGCCGGGGATGAGCAGTTCTTC
-	TRBV19	TRBD1	TRBJ2-7	CASSIGTGVYEQYF	TGTGCCAGTAGTATAGGGACAGGGGTCTACGAGCAGTACTTC
-	TRBV5-8	-	TRBJ1-5	CASSLTWPQHF	TGTGCCAGCAGCTTGACGTGGCCCCAGCATTTT
-	TRBV7-9	-	TRBJ2-3	CASSRDSFSQYF	TGTGCCAGCAGCCGCGACAGTTTTTCGCAGTATTTT
-	TRBV15	TRBD1	TRBJ2-3	CATSRGTAYPDTQYF	TGTGCCACCAGCAGGGGGACAGCCTATCCAGATACGCAGTATTTT